This T cell receptor (beta chain) was retrieved from a study of neurological immune-mediated disorders. This clonotype was recorded at least ten times. What it binds is unknown. J lost 8 bases, V lost 3 bases, and 8 bases had no gene match. The CDR3 loop spans 15 amino acids. CDR1 is KGHSH, CDR2 LQKENI, per germline. Synthesis of cDNA was accomplished via 5'RACE employing 10-nucleotide random UMIs. One entry per CDR3 protein, called by TCRdb with MiXCR from the 5' RACE reads. Of tens of thousands of distinct CDR3 sequences listed, about 3.5% are singletons. The study, taken as a whole, reports: No CDR3 amino acid sequences recurred among expanded clones across subjects, suggesting private repertoires in all groups. No link was found between any clinical or MRI feature and the multiple sclerosis repertoire cluster.

This receptor was obtained from a man aged 25-40 years with multiple sclerosis. Sequencing was performed on PBMCs. The chain employs TRBV18 and TRBJ2-1; the match to TRBD1 covers 9 bases. The CDR3 DNA reads TGTGCCAGCTCACCGGGACAGGGTTCCCTCGATGAGCAGTTCTTC. Translating gives CASSPGQGSLDEQFF. The full variable domain, its missing parts supplied by reference TRBV18 and TRBJ2-1, is NAGVMQNPRHLVRRRGQEARLRCSPMKGHSHVYWYRQLPEEGLKFMVYLQKENIIDESGMPKERFSAEFPKEGPSILRIQQVVRGDSAAYFCASSPGQGSLDEQFFGPGTRLTVL.